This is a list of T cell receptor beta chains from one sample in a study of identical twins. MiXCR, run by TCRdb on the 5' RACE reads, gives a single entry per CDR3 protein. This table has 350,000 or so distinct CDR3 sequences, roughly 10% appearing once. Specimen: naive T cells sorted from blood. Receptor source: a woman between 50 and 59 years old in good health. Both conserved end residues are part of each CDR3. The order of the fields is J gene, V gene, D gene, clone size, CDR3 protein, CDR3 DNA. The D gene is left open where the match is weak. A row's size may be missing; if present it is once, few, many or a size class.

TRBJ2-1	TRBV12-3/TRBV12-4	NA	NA	CASGGLNEQFF	TGTGCCAGCGGGGGACTGAATGAGCAGTTCTTC
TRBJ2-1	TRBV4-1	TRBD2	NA	CASRAKYFLPLAGGRNEQFF	TGCGCCAGCAGAGCCAAGTACTTTTTGCCTCTGGCGGGAGGGCGCAATGAGCAGTTCTTC
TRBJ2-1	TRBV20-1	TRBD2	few	CSVKPELAGVSEQFF	TGCAGTGTAAAGCCCGAACTAGCGGGAGTTAGTGAGCAGTTCTTC
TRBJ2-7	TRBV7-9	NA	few	CASSLGTGYSYEQYF	TGTGCCAGCAGCTTAGGAACAGGATATTCCTACGAGCAGTACTTC
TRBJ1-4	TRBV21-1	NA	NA	CASSNRVEKLFF	TGTGCCAGCAGCAACAGAGTGGAAAAACTGTTTTTT
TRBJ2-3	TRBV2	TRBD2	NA	CASQKPLLAASTDTQYF	TGTGCCAGCCAGAAACCATTACTAGCGGCTAGCACAGATACGCAGTATTTT
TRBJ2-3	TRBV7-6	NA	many	CASRRGTDTQYF	TGTGCCAGCCGCCGAGGGACAGATACGCAGTATTTT
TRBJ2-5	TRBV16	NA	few	CASSQVSQETQYF	TGTGCCAGCAGCCAAGTCTCCCAAGAGACCCAGTACTTC
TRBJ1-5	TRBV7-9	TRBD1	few	CASSLGDRGRGQPQHF	TGTGCCAGCAGCTTAGGTGACAGGGGCCGGGGTCAGCCCCAGCATTTT
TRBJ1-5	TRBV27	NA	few	CASSWGGSNQPQHF	TGTGCCAGCAGTTGGGGCGGTAGCAATCAGCCCCAGCATTTT
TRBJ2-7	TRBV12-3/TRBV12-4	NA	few	CASSFYSTYEQYF	TGTGCCAGCAGTTTTTACAGTACCTACGAGCAGTACTTC
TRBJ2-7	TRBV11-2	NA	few	CASSFRTEQYF	TGTGCCAGCAGCTTTAGGACCGAGCAGTACTTC
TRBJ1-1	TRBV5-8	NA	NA	CASSLGTGMWHAEAFF	TGTGCCAGCAGCTTGGGGACTGGAATGTGGCACGCTGAAGCTTTCTTT
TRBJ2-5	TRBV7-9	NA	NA	CASSFPGTSQETQYF	TGTGCCAGCAGCTTCCCGGGCACGTCACAAGAGACCCAGTACTTC
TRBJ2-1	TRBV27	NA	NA	CASSLFLTNPESSYNEQFF	TGTGCCAGCAGTTTATTTCTTACTAACCCGGAGAGCTCCTACAATGAGCAGTTCTTC
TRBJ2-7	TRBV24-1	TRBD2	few	CATSDPGTSGPYEQYF	TGTGCCACCAGTGATCCCGGGACTAGCGGACCCTACGAGCAGTACTTC
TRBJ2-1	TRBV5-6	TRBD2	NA	CASSYSGRNEQFF	TGTGCCAGCAGCTATAGCGGGAGAAATGAGCAGTTCTTC
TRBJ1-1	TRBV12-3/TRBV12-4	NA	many	CASEERGTEAFF	TGTGCCAGCGAAGAACGAGGCACTGAAGCTTTCTTT
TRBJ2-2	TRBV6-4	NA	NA	CASSELGGTGELFF	TGTGCCAGCAGCGAACTAGGGGGCACCGGGGAGCTGTTTTTT
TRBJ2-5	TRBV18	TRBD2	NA	CASSTSRSGGRETQYF	TGTGCCAGCTCAACTAGTCGTAGCGGGGGCCGAGAGACCCAGTACTTC
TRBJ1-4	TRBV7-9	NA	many	CASSLAPTASEKLFF	TGTGCCAGCAGCTTAGCCCCTACGGCGTCGGAAAAACTGTTTTTT
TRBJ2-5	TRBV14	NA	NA	CASSQRWKETQYF	TGTGCCAGCAGCCAGAGGTGGAAAGAGACCCAGTACTTC
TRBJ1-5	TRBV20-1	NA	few	CSARVGEGGNQPQHF	TGCAGTGCTAGAGTGGGCGAGGGGGGCAATCAGCCCCAGCATTTT
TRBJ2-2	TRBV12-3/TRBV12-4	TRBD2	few	CASSTRTSGSNTGELFF	TGTGCCAGCAGTACGCGGACTAGCGGGAGTAATACCGGGGAGCTGTTTTTT
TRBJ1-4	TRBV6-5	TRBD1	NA	CASSYLGQGNEKLFF	TGTGCCAGCAGTTACTTGGGACAGGGAAATGAAAAACTGTTTTTT
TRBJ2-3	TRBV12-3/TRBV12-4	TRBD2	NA	CASSFLEAGGQSDTQYF	TGTGCCAGCAGTTTCCTAGAAGCGGGAGGGCAGTCGGATACGCAGTATTTT
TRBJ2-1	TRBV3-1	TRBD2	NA	CASRLAGEVEQFF	TGTGCCAGCAGGCTAGCGGGAGAGGTTGAGCAGTTCTTC
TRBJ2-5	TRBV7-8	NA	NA	CASRFTQYQETQYF	TGTGCCAGCAGGTTTACTCAGTACCAAGAGACCCAGTACTTC
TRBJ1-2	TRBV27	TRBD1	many	CASSLSITGGGSGSGYTF	TGTGCCAGCAGTTTATCAATAACAGGGGGCGGATCTGGGAGCGGCTACACCTTC
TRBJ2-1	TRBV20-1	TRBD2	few	CSAAPRGGTSGLSYNEQFF	TGCAGTGCTGCCCCAAGGGGGGGAACTAGCGGCCTCTCCTACAATGAGCAGTTCTTC
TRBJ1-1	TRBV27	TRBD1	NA	CASSFAGQAPEAFF	TGTGCCAGCAGTTTTGCGGGACAGGCTCCTGAAGCTTTCTTT
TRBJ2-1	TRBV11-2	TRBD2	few	CASSLSAGGSSYNEQFF	TGTGCCAGCAGCTTATCGGCGGGAGGTAGCTCCTACAATGAGCAGTTCTTC
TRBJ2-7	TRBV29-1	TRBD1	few	CSALGGTGSSYEQYF	TGCAGCGCCCTGGGGGGGACAGGGTCCTCCTACGAGCAGTACTTC
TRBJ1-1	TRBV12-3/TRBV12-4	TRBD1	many	CASRGTGSVTEAFF	TGTGCCAGCAGGGGGACAGGGTCTGTCACTGAAGCTTTCTTT
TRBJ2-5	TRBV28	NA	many	CASSSAPDSQYF	TGTGCCAGCAGTTCGGCCCCGGATTCCCAGTACTTC
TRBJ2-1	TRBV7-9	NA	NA	CASSTPRRSDENEQFF	TGTGCCAGCAGCACACCCCGTCGGTCGGACGAAAATGAGCAGTTCTTC
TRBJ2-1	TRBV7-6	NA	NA	CASSSSMVDEQFF	TGTGCCAGCAGCTCATCTATGGTCGATGAGCAGTTCTTC
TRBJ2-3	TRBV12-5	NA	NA	CASGFGPPSFTDTQYF	TGTGCTAGTGGTTTCGGCCCTCCGTCCTTTACAGATACGCAGTATTTT
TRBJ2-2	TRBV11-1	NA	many	CASSLFRVTGELFF	TGTGCCAGCAGTCTGTTTCGAGTCACCGGGGAGCTGTTTTTT
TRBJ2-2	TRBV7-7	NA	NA	CASSRDNWQDTGELFF	TGTGCTAGCAGCCGGGACAACTGGCAGGACACCGGGGAGCTGTTTTTT
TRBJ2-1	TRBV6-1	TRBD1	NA	CASSPGQASYNEQFF	TGTGCCAGCAGTCCGGGACAGGCCTCCTACAATGAGCAGTTCTTC
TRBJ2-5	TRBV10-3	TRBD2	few	CAISALAGDETQYF	TGTGCCATCAGTGCGCTAGCGGGAGATGAGACCCAGTACTTC
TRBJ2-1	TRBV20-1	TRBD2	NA	CSARDLFGVAGGPGEQFF	TGCAGTGCTAGAGATCTATTTGGGGTAGCGGGAGGGCCTGGTGAGCAGTTCTTC
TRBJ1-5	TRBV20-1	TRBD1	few	CSAWDRSNQPQHF	TGCAGTGCTTGGGACAGAAGCAATCAGCCCCAGCATTTT
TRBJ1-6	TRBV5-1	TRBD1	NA	CASSPTGTGLSPLHF	TGCGCCAGCAGCCCAACCGGGACAGGGCTTTCACCCCTCCACTTT
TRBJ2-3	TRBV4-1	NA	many	CASSRGQQGTDTQYF	TGCGCCAGCAGCCGGGGCCAACAGGGAACAGATACGCAGTATTTT
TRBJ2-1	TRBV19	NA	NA	CATKSAGLENEQFF	TGTGCCACCAAAAGTGCGGGATTGGAGAATGAGCAGTTCTTC
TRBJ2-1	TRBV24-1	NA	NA	CATSDPAGGLNEQFF	TGTGCCACCAGTGACCCAGCCGGGGGCCTAAATGAGCAGTTCTTC
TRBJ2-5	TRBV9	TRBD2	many	CASSVTGLAGMETQYF	TGTGCCAGCAGCGTAACCGGGCTAGCGGGAATGGAGACCCAGTACTTC
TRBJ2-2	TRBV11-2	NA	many	CAGRGLAGELFF	TGTGCCGGCCGTGGTTTGGCCGGGGAGCTGTTTTTT
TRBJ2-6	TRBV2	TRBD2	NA	CASSEGLAGSSGANVLTF	TGTGCCAGCAGTGAGGGACTAGCGGGAAGTTCTGGGGCCAACGTCCTGACTTTC
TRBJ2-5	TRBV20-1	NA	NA	CSARGGHSSGETQYF	TGCAGTGCTAGGGGGGGACATAGCAGCGGTGAGACCCAGTACTTC
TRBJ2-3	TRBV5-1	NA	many	CASSLATSLDTQYF	TGCGCCAGCAGCTTGGCTACTAGCTTAGATACGCAGTATTTT
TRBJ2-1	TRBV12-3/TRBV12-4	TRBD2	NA	CASSLLAGSGEQFF	TGTGCCAGCAGTTTACTAGCGGGTTCGGGTGAGCAGTTCTTC